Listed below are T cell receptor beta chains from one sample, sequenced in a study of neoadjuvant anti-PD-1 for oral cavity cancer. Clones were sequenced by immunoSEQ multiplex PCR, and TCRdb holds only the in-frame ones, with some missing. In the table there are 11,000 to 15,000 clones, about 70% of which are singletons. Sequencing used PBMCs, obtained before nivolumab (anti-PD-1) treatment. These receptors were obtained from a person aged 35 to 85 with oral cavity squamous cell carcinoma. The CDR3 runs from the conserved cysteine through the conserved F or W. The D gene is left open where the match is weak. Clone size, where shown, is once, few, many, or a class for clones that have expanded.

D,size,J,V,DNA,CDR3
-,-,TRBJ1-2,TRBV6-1,TGTGCCAGCAGGGAAAGCGAGACAAGGGCATCGTATGGCTACACCTTC,CASRESETRASYGYTF
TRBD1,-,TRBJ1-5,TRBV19,TGTGCCAGTAGTACCACAGGGGGCGGTGGGAGCAATCAGCCCCAGCATTTT,CASSTTGGGGSNQPQHF
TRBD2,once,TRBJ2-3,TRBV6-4,TGTGCCAGCAGTGAGAGCGGGGGGGCCACAGATACGCAGTATTTT,CASSESGGATDTQYF
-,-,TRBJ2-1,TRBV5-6,TGTGCCAGCAGCCCCCCGGGCATCAATGAGCAGTTCTTC,CASSPPGINEQFF
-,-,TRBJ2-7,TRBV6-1,TGTGCCAGCAGTGAAGCTACGGCGGAGATCTACGAGCAGTACTTC,CASSEATAEIYEQYF
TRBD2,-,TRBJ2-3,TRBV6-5,TGTGCCAGCAGTTTCTTGACTAGCGGTAGCACAGATACGCAGTATTTT,CASSFLTSGSTDTQYF
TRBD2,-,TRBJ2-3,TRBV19,TGTGCCAGTAGTTTGTTAAGCGGGGGCACAGATACGCAGTATTTT,CASSLLSGGTDTQYF
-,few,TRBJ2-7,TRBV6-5,TGTGCCAGCAGTTACTCATACAGGGCGGGCGAGCAGTACTTC,CASSYSYRAGEQYF
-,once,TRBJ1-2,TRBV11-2,TGTGCCAGCAGCCCAGACAGGAGTTATGGCTACACCTTC,CASSPDRSYGYTF
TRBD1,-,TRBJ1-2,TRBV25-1,TGTGCCAGCAGTAGGGGGACAGGCTCTAACTATGGCTACACCTTC,CASSRGTGSNYGYTF
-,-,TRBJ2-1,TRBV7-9,TGTGCCAGCAGCCAGATGGGACTGGCCGACAATGAGCAGTTCTTC,CASSQMGLADNEQFF
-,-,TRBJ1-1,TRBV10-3,TGTGCCATCAGTGTCGAGGGAGACTCAGCTTTCTTT,CAISVEGDSAFF
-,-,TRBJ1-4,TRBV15,TGTGCCACCAGCAGAGAAGGCGGCGGCCACGGTGAAAAACTGTTTTTT,CATSREGGGHGEKLFF
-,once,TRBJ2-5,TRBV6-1,TGTGCCAGCAGTGCCTTGGGGTCCGAGACCCAGTACTTC,CASSALGSETQYF
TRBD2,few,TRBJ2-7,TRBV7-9,TGTGCCAGCAGCCCTCTGAGCGGGGCGCCTAAAGAGCAGTACTTC,CASSPLSGAPKEQYF
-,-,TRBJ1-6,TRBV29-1,TGCAGCGTTGCCCCGGGCCCTCAAAAACCCCTCCACTTT,CSVAPGPQKPLHF
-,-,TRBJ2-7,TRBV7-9,TGTGCCAGCATGGGGAGCTCCTACGAGCAGTACTTC,CASMGSSYEQYF
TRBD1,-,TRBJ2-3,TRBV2,TGTGCCAGCACTTTTCGGACAGGGGCGGGAGATACGCAGTATTTT,CASTFRTGAGDTQYF
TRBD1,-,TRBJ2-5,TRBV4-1,TGCGCCAGCAGCCAAGGAGAGGGGGCCCGGGAGACCCAGTACTTC,CASSQGEGARETQYF
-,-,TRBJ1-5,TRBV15,TGTGCCACCAGCACCTCGACAGATAATCAGCCCCAGCATTTT,CATSTSTDNQPQHF
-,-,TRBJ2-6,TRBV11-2,TGTGCCAGCAGCTCGCGAACTTCTGGGGCCAACGTCCTGACTTTC,CASSSRTSGANVLTF
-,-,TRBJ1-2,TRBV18,TGTGCCAGCTCACCTCGACAGACCTCTAACTATGGCTACACCTTC,CASSPRQTSNYGYTF
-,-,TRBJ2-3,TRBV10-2,TGCGCCAGCAGTGAGTCGAGCGCCTCGGGGACAGATACGCAGTATTTT,CASSESSASGTDTQYF
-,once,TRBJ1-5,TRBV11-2,TGTGCCAGCAGCTCGAGGGGTGGTGGACAGCCCCAGCATTTT,CASSSRGGGQPQHF